This record concerns one TCR beta chain sequence. What it binds is not known. These data are taken from a study of blood T cells in healthy people across ages. Looked up from germline, CDR1 is SGHTA and CDR2 is FQGNSA. CDR3 length equals 16 residues. The junction had 10 bases not matched to a gene; V was cut back by 5 bases and J by 6 bases. Study conclusions and caveats: Donors of long life had a larger count of naive CD4+ cells and greater diversity than aged donors. Older age coincided with a roughly linear decline in TCR beta diversity per million T cells.

Healthy Russian Caucasian donors spanned ages about 6 to 100 years. Primed by a sample-barcoded 5' primer and a J-beta primer mix, a second PCR proceeded for 7 to 11 cycles. Every single cDNA molecule received a tag from a template-switch adaptor with 12 random nucleotides. TCRdb called the 5' RACE reads again in MiXCR, with one record for every CDR3 protein. The sample comprises 650,000 to 950,000 distinct CDR3 sequences, roughly 44% of which are singletons, and roughly 19% rests with the top ten. The receptor comes from a man aged 55 to 70 in good health. This rearrangement joins TRBV7-2 to TRBJ2-3, with 11 nucleotides matching TRBD1. Sequenced: blood. This chain's CDR3 is CASSPGTGGLLDTQYF. CDR3 sequence (DNA): TGTGCCAGCAGCCCGGGGACAGGGGGGCTTTTGGATACGCAGTATTTT. Looking up the rest from reference TRBV7-2 and TRBJ2-3 gives the full variable domain: GAGVSQSPSNKVTEKGKDVELRCDPISGHTALYWYRQSLGQGLEFLIYFQGNSAPDKSGLPSDRFSAERTGGSVSTLTIQRTQQEDSAVYLCASSPGTGGLLDTQYFGPGTRLTVL.